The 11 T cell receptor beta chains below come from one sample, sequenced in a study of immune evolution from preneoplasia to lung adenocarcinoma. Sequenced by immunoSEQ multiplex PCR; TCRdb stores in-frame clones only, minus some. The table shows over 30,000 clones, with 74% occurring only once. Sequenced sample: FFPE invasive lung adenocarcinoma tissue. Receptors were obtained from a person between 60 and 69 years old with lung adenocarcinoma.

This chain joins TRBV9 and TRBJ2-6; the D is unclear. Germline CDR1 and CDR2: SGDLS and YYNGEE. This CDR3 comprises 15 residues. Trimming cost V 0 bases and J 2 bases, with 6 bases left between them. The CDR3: CASSVGVAGANVLTF. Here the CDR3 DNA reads TGTGCCAGCAGCGTAGGTGTAGCTGGGGCCAACGTCCTGACTTTC.

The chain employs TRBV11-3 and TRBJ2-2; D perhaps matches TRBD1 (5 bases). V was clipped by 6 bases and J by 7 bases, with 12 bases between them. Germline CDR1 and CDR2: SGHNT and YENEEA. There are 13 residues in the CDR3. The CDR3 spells CASRNTDSGELFF. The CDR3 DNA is TGTGCCAGCAGAAACACCGACAGCGGGGAGCTGTTTTTT.

The CDR3 DNA reads as TGTGCCTGGAGTAAGGGCAGGGTGGGGGGGGCCAACGTCCTGACTTTC. Residues: CAWSKGRVGGANVLTF. V gene TRBV30 combines with J gene TRBJ2-6; TRBD1 might be the D (5 bases). The ends were cut back, 2 bases at V and 4 bases at J, with 15 bases in the middle. The CDR3 extends over 16 amino acids. Per germline, CDR1 GTSNPN and CDR2 SVGIG (reference sequence).

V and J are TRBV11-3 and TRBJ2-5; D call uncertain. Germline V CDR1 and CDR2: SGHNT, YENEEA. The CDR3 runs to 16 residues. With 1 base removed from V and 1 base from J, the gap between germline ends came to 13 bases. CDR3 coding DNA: TGTGCCAGCAGCTTAGTAGTTTTCAGCTCCCAAGAGACCCAGTACTTC. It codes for CASSLVVFSSQETQYF.

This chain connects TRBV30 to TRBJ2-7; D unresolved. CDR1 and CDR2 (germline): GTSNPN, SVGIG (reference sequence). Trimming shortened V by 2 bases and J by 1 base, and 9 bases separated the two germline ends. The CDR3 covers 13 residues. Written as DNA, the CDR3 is TGTGCCTGGAGTCGTGACGCATCCTACGAGCAGTACTTC. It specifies CAWSRDASYEQYF.

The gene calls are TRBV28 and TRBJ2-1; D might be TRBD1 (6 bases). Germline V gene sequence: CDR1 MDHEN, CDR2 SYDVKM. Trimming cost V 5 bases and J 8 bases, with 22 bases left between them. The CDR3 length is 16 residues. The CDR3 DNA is TGTGCCAGCAGTGAACCTGGTGGGGGCGTTAATGATGAGCAGTTCTTC. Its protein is CASSEPGGGVNDEQFF.

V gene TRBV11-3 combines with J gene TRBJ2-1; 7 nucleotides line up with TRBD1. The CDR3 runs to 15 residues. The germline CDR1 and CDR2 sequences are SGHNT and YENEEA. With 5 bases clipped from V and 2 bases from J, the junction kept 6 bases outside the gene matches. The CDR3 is CASSEQGPPYNEQFF. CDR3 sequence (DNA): TGTGCCAGCAGCGAACAGGGGCCCCCCTACAATGAGCAGTTCTTC.

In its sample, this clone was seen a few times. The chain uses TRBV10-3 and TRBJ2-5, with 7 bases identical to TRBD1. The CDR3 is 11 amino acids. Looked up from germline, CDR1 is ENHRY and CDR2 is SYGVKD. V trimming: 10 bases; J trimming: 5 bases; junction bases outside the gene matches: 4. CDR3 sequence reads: CATRDSETQYF. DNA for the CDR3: TGTGCCACCAGGGACAGTGAGACCCAGTACTTC.

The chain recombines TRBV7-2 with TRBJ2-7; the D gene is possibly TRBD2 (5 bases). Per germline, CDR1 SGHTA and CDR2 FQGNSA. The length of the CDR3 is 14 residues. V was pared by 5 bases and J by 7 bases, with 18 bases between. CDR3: CASSQAVGSWEQYF. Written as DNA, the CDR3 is TGTGCCAGCAGCCAGGCGGTTGGGAGTTGGGAGCAGTACTTC.

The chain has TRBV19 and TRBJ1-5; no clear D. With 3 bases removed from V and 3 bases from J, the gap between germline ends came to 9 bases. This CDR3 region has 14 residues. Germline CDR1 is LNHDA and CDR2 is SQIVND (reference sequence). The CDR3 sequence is CASSIYDLNQPQHF. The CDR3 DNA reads TGTGCCAGTAGTATCTACGACCTCAATCAGCCCCAGCATTTT.

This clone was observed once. Here the CDR3 DNA reads TGTGCCAGCTCACCACTGGGGACAGGGAGCGACCAGCCCCAGCATTTT. Encoded protein: CASSPLGTGSDQPQHF. V and J are TRBV18 and TRBJ1-5; TRBD1 matches at 9 bases. Per the germline V gene, CDR1 is KGHSH and CDR2 is LQKENI. The CDR3 is 16 amino acids. V was clipped by 1 base and J by 7 bases; unmatched bases: 8. Variable domain in full (rest from reference TRBV18 and TRBJ1-5): NAGVMQNPRHLVRRRGQEARLRCSPMKGHSHVYWYRQLPEEGLKFMVYLQKENIIDESGMPKERFSAEFPKEGPSILRIQQVVRGDSAAYFCASSPLGTGSDQPQHFGDGTRLSIL.